The rows below give T cell receptor beta chains drawn from one sample of a study of blood T cells in healthy people across ages. TCRdb independently ran MiXCR on the 5' RACE reads; one entry per CDR3 protein. The profile covers over 500,000 distinct CDR3 sequences, with over 40% appearing a single time and roughly 14% taken by the ten largest. The sequencing input was blood. These receptors were obtained from an elderly woman in good health. Both conserved end residues are part of each CDR3. Fields, in order: CDR3 DNA, CDR3 protein, D gene, clone size, J gene, V gene. A D gene is named only where the DNA matches it firmly. A row's size may be missing; if present it is once, few, many or a size class.

TGCGCCAGCAGAATGGACTCCTCGGGAGCCGGGGAGCTGTTTTTT | CASRMDSSGAGELFF | NA | few | TRBJ2-2 | TRBV5-1
TGTGCCAGCAGCCAACCCAGTTATGAGCAGTTCTTC | CASSQPSYEQFF | NA | NA | TRBJ2-1 | TRBV14
TGTGCCAGCAGCCTGGGCACCTACAATGAGCGGTTCTTC | CASSLGTYNERFF | NA | NA | TRBJ2-1 | TRBV9
TGCGCCAGCAGCTTGGGACAGGCAACCCGCTCCTACGAGCAGTACTTC | CASSLGQATRSYEQYF | NA | NA | TRBJ2-7 | TRBV5-1
TGCGCCAGCAGTTACTATAAGGGAGATCCATACACAGATACGCAGTATTTT | CASSYYKGDPYTDTQYF | NA | NA | TRBJ2-3 | TRBV6-5
TGTGCCAGCAGCCTGACACGGGACAATGGAAACACCATATATTTT | CASSLTRDNGNTIYF | NA | few | TRBJ1-3 | TRBV7-2
TGTGCCAGCAGTTTAAGAGCGGGGGCGGATACGCAGTATTTT | CASSLRAGADTQYF | TRBD2 | NA | TRBJ2-3 | TRBV12-3/TRBV12-4
TGTGCCAGCAGCTCTCCCCGGACGGTGAGCTATGGCTACACCTTC | CASSSPRTVSYGYTF | NA | few | TRBJ1-2 | TRBV7-2
TGTGCCATCAGTGAGTCGACGAGGCTTGGGGAGCAGTTCTTC | CAISESTRLGEQFF | NA | few | TRBJ2-1 | TRBV10-3
TGTGCCAGCAGCTTTCAGGGGGCGAAAGAGCAGTACTTC | CASSFQGAKEQYF | TRBD1 | NA | TRBJ2-7 | TRBV5-6
TGCAGCGGCCGACTAGGAAGCTCCTACAATGAGCAGTTCTTC | CSGRLGSSYNEQFF | NA | NA | TRBJ2-1 | TRBV29-1
TGTGCCAGCAGGGCCTCCGCGGGGGGCTCCTACGAGCAGTACTTC | CASRASAGGSYEQYF | TRBD2 | NA | TRBJ2-7 | TRBV6-6
TGTGCCAGCAGCCCTAATAACCAGGGTTACGAGCAGTACTTC | CASSPNNQGYEQYF | NA | NA | TRBJ2-7 | TRBV7-9
TGCAGTGCAGATACGGGACAGTTCACAGATACGCAGTATTTT | CSADTGQFTDTQYF | TRBD1 | NA | TRBJ2-3 | TRBV20-1
TGTGCCATCAGTGAGGCACCGGGACAGAGCACAGATACGCAGTATTTT | CAISEAPGQSTDTQYF | TRBD1 | few | TRBJ2-3 | TRBV10-3
TGTGCCAGCAGCTTCAACTGGGGGCGAGGAGAGTACGATGAGCAGTTCTTC | CASSFNWGRGEYDEQFF | NA | NA | TRBJ2-1 | TRBV7-9
TGCAGTGGCAGAGAGCCGGGAGAGTACAATGAGCAGTTCTTC | CSGREPGEYNEQFF | NA | NA | TRBJ2-1 | TRBV20-1
TGTGCCAGCAGCGTCACTAGCGGGAACGACAATGAGCAGTACTTC | CASSVTSGNDNEQYF | TRBD2 | NA | TRBJ2-7 | TRBV2
TGCAGCGTTGACGCGACTAGCGGGAGGTTCCATGAGCAGTACTTC | CSVDATSGRFHEQYF | TRBD2 | NA | TRBJ2-5 | TRBV29-1
TGTGCCAGCAGCCGCGGGGGAGGGGGTACTGAAGCTTTCTTT | CASSRGGGGTEAFF | NA | few | TRBJ1-1 | TRBV12-3/TRBV12-4
TGCGCCAGCGGTGAGACGCTGAACTATGGCTACACCTTC | CASGETLNYGYTF | NA | NA | TRBJ1-2 | TRBV4-3
TGTGCCACCAGCCCCCAGCCTCAACTAGCGGGCACAGATACGCAGTATTTT | CATSPQPQLAGTDTQYF | TRBD2 | few | TRBJ2-3 | TRBV15
TGTGCCAGCAGTTACCGCATTAAGAACATTCAGTACTTC | CASSYRIKNIQYF | NA | many | TRBJ2-4 | TRBV28
TGTGCCAGCAGCCAAGATGCGCAGGGTCTAAATACGCAGTATTTT | CASSQDAQGLNTQYF | NA | NA | TRBJ2-3 | TRBV4-2
TGTGCCAGCAGCCACAGGGGACAAGAGCCCCACGAGCAGTACTTC | CASSHRGQEPHEQYF | TRBD1 | NA | TRBJ2-7 | TRBV7-9
TGTGCCATCAGTGATCAGGGGGCAACTAATGAAAAACTGTTTTTT | CAISDQGATNEKLFF | TRBD1 | many | TRBJ1-4 | TRBV10-3
TGTGCCAGCAGTTTACCCCTAGGGGGGAGCTCCTACGAGCAGTACTTC | CASSLPLGGSSYEQYF | NA | NA | TRBJ2-7 | TRBV12-3/TRBV12-4
TGTGCCAGCAGTTCCAGCAAGCAGCCCCAGCATTTT | CASSSSKQPQHF | NA | NA | TRBJ1-5 | TRBV6-2/TRBV6-3
TGTGCCAGCAGGGACTCCGCGGGGGGAGCCAAAAACATTCAGTACTTC | CASRDSAGGAKNIQYF | TRBD2 | NA | TRBJ2-4 | TRBV28
TGTGCCAGCAGGGGAAGGGGAATGTATTTCAATGAGCAGTTCTTC | CASRGRGMYFNEQFF | NA | NA | TRBJ2-1 | TRBV12-3/TRBV12-4
TGCGCCAGCAGCTCCTCGACAGGGGGCTACACTGAAGCTTTCTTT | CASSSSTGGYTEAFF | TRBD1 | few | TRBJ1-1 | TRBV5-1
TGTGCCAGCAGCCTTCGGGGAGATGAGCAGTTCTTC | CASSLRGDEQFF | NA | NA | TRBJ2-1 | TRBV3-1
TGTGCCAGCAGTTTGGAGGGACGGTCGAATTCACCCCTCCACTTT | CASSLEGRSNSPLHF | NA | many | TRBJ1-6 | TRBV12-3/TRBV12-4
TGCAGTGCCCGGTTTACGTACTCCTACAATGAGCAGTACTTC | CSARFTYSYNEQYF | NA | NA | TRBJ2-7 | TRBV20-1